This TCR beta chain stems from a study of blood T cells in healthy people across ages. A few counts support this clonotype. This CDR3 spans 13 amino acids. In germline, CDR1 is LGHDT, CDR2 YNNKEL (reference sequence). Combining a sample-barcoded 5' primer with a J-beta primer mix, a second PCR ran for 7 to 11 cycles. TCRdb reprocessed the 5' RACE reads with MiXCR, giving one entry per CDR3 protein. The data contain 800,000 to 1,300,000 distinct CDR3 sequences, under 30% of them singletons. These sequences were also reported in another study, on T cells of mothers and their children.

The sequence was collected from a girl aged 2-10 years in good health. Specimen: blood. The chain uses TRBV3-1 and TRBJ2-5; D is unresolved. The assigned J gene may be wrong: the sequence end matches TRBJ2-1 better. CDR3 sequence: CASSQPSSNEQFF. CDR3 sequence (DNA): TGTGCCAGCAGCCAACCTTCATCCAATGAGCAGTTCTTC.